This T cell receptor (beta chain) was sequenced for a study of blood T cell repertoires in COVID-19. Study at large: COVID-19 samples collected from the United States, Italy and Spain covered acute and convalescent phases. PBMCs, B-cell-depleted T cells, or T cells provided the cDNA or gDNA that made up the material.

Original data processing: Cell counts per sample came from amplifying reference gene primers. Profiling relied on immunoSEQ multiplex PCR, and the TCRdb table lists in-frame clones only, not all of them. V and J calls plus clone size are reproduced from that table; the DNA served to infer D and trimming. The sample lists some 190,000 clones; roughly four fifths were seen once. Germline CDR1 and CDR2: MDHEN and SYDVKM. The CDR3 contains 15 residues. The ends lost 6 bases at V and 4 bases at J; junction bases unmatched: 11. This TCR was recovered from a woman in her fifties or sixties with acute or convalescent COVID-19. The J gene is TRBJ1-2, the V gene TRBV28; 7 bases align to TRBD1. Sequenced input: peripheral blood. CDR3 in DNA: TGTGCCAGCAGCCCGTTAACAGGGGCCGGCTATGGCTACACCTTC. It codes for CASSPLTGAGYGYTF.